Below, 16 T cell receptor beta chains from the same sample are listed, as sequenced in a study of blood T cells in healthy people across ages. The second PCR ran roughly 6 to 11 cycles with a sample-barcoded 5' primer and J-beta primers. One entry per CDR3 protein results from TCRdb running MiXCR on the 5' RACE reads. The table lists some 370,000 distinct CDR3 sequences, roughly half of them singletons. The specimen sequenced was blood. These receptors all come from a man aged 55 to 69 in good health.

This clonotype was detected many times. DNA of the CDR3: TGCAGTGCTAGAGATCTTGCAACTAATGAAAAACTGTTTTTT. It yields the protein CSARDLATNEKLFF. The J gene is TRBJ1-4, the V gene TRBV20-1; D ambiguous. The CDR3 loop spans 14 amino acids. Deletions cut 0 bases from V and 0 bases from J, with 5 bases between. CDR1 and CDR2 (germline): DFQATT, SNEGSKA (reference sequence).

As regards this clonotype: The junction departs from germline at one end; a sequencing error may be responsible. The chain couples TRBV11-2 to TRBJ2-2, with TRBD1 as a possible D gene (7 bases). Germline V gene sequence: CDR1 SGHAT, CDR2 FQNNGV. The CDR3 totals 16 residues. This CDR3 reads CASSTLTGRNAGELFF. The CDR3 DNA is TGTGCCAGCAGCACCCTGACAGGGAGGAACGCCGGGGAGCTGTTTTTT.

This chain connects TRBV5-1 to TRBJ2-7, with D hard to call. CDR1 is SGHRS, CDR2 YFSETQ, per germline. CDR3 length: 13 residues. V was pared by 0 bases and J by 7 bases, with 11 bases between. The CDR3, as DNA: TGCGCCAGCAGCTTGGCCCCTTTGGGGGAGCAGTACTTC. This codes for CASSLAPLGEQYF.

This chain links TRBV6-5 with TRBJ1-2, with 9 bases aligning to TRBD1. Germline CDR1 is MNHEY and CDR2 is SVGAGI. CDR3 length: 14 residues. With V trimmed by 6 bases and J by 8 bases, 10 bases remained unmatched. The CDR3 reads CASRPLRQGEGYTF. CDR3 in DNA: TGTGCCAGCAGACCACTACGACAGGGGGAAGGCTACACCTTC.

The CDR3 region has the DNA TGTGCCAGCAGCTTTGCCGGCAATCAGCCCCAGCATTTT. It is translated as CASSFAGNQPQHF. This chain uses TRBV7-8 with TRBJ1-5; D unresolved. Per germline, CDR1 SGHVS and CDR2 FQNEAQ. V gave up 3 bases and J gave up 2 bases, with 5 bases separating them. The CDR3 loop spans 13 amino acids.

About this clonotype: It may be a read error: a sequence one base away is much more abundant. The rearrangement joins TRBV6-1 to TRBJ2-7, with 12 nucleotides matching TRBD2. CDR1 MNHNS and CDR2 SASEGT come from the germline V gene. The CDR3 sequence is 15 residues long. V lost 2 bases, J lost 7 bases, and 6 bases stayed unmatched. CDR3 DNA: TGTGCCAGCAGTGAACCTAGCGGGAGGGCCAATGAGCAGTACTTC. The encoded protein is CASSEPSGRANEQYF.

This clonotype was counted only a few times. The rearrangement joins TRBV28 to TRBJ2-5; 9 bases line up with TRBD1. The J call may be mistaken, given a closer DNA end match to TRBJ2-7. CDR1 is MDHEN, CDR2 SYDVKM, per germline. CDR3 size: 15 residues. The CDR3 region has the DNA TGTGCCAGCAGTTCCGCCGGGACAGGGCGGGACGAGCAGTACTTC. It is translated as CASSSAGTGRDEQYF.

The genes are TRBV12-3 or TRBV12-4 and TRBJ1-5, with D uncertain. CDR3 length: 15 residues. Trimming removed 3 bases at V and 4 bases at J, with 13 bases between. CDR3 residues: CASSLSLAWNQPQHF. The CDR3 bases are TGTGCCAGCAGTTTGAGTCTTGCGTGGAATCAGCCCCAGCATTTT.

V is TRBV5-1 and J is TRBJ2-7; 8 nucleotides agree with TRBD2. CDR1 and CDR2 from the germline V gene are SGHRS and YFSETQ. V lost 5 bases, J lost 1 base, and 5 bases stayed unmatched. The CDR3 totals 14 residues. CDR3 in amino acids: CASSRSGGSYEQYF. CDR3 DNA sequence: TGCGCCAGCAGTCGCAGCGGGGGTTCCTACGAGCAGTACTTC.

This clonotype occurred once. One junction end disagrees with the germline gene, perhaps due to a read error. This rearrangement joins TRBV4-3 to TRBJ2-4; 9 bases agree with TRBD1. Near its end, the DNA agrees better with TRBJ2-7, so the J call may be wrong. Germline CDR1 is LGHNA and CDR2 is YSLEER. The CDR3 extends over 15 amino acids. Here the CDR3 DNA reads TGCGCCCGCAGCAACGACAGGGGGGCTACCGACGAGCAGTACTTC. It is translated as CARSNDRGATDEQYF.

This clonotype occurred a few times. The V and J genes are TRBV4-2 and TRBJ1-5, with 8 bases fitting TRBD1. The CDR3 is 17 residues long. Germline CDR1 reads LGHNA; CDR2 reads YNFKEQ. The J segment lost 5 bases and the V segment lost 2 bases, leaving 11 bases of the junction unmatched. CDR3 sequence reads: CASSQTSQGQVDQPQHF. CDR3 sequence (DNA): TGTGCCAGCAGCCAAACCTCCCAGGGACAGGTTGATCAGCCCCAGCATTTT.

This sequence joins TRBV3-1 and TRBJ2-7; D uncertain. Deletions cut 0 bases from V and 1 base from J, with 10 bases between. Germline CDR1 and CDR2: LGHDT and YNNKEL (reference sequence). The CDR3 covers 15 residues. The CDR3 protein is CASSQDGRASYEQYF. CDR3 nucleotide sequence: TGTGCCAGCAGCCAAGATGGAAGGGCTTCCTACGAGCAGTACTTC.

A few counts support this clonotype. V and J are TRBV7-9 and TRBJ2-5, with a weak D call TRBD1 (5 bases). Trimming left V 8 bases short and J 1 base short, with 8 bases between. Germline V gene sequence: CDR1 SEHNR, CDR2 FQNEAQ (reference sequence). This CDR3 contains 12 residues. CDR3 loop: CASGRGQETQYF. The CDR3, as DNA: TGTGCCAGCGGAAGGGGCCAAGAGACCCAGTACTTC.

A note on this clonotype: This may stem from a read error, because a much larger clone lies one nucleotide away. The CDR3 spells CASSLRRVYEQYF. The CDR3 DNA is TGTGCCAGCAGCTTACGGCGAGTCTACGAGCAGTACTTC. V is TRBV11-2 and J is TRBJ2-7, with D uncertain. This CDR3 contains 13 residues. V was cut by 2 bases and J by 3 bases, with 8 bases left in between. The germline V gene has CDR1 SGHAT and CDR2 FQNNGV.

The chain has TRBV9 and TRBJ2-1; D is possibly TRBD2 (6 bases). The J call could be wrong; TRBJ2-7 is a better fit for the DNA end. Germline values: CDR1 SGDLS, CDR2 YYNGEE. This CDR3 region has 17 residues. CDR3 sequence: CASSSGRGVSSYNEQYF. The CDR3 coding sequence is TGTGCCAGCAGCTCCGGACGCGGGGTCAGCTCCTACAATGAGCAGTACTTC.

The genes are TRBV7-2 and TRBJ2-3; D not resolved. The CDR3 sequence is 15 residues long. Germline V gene lookup returns CDR1 SGHTA and CDR2 FQGNSA. With 5 bases removed from V and 1 base from J, the gap between germline ends came to 13 bases. CDR3 bases: TGTGCCAGCAGCCCAGACCCTGACGGCACAGATACGCAGTATTTT. As protein: CASSPDPDGTDTQYF.